One sample yielded the 8 T cell receptor beta chains listed below, sequenced in a study of spatial heterogeneity in lung cancer. Time point indicated: sample taken at primary tumor resection. TCRdb itself ran the 5' RACE reads through MiXCR, one entry per CDR3 protein. The table lists 6,500 or so distinct CDR3 sequences, 6.5% to 8.5% of them singletons. The source was PBMCs, collected at surgery. The source of these receptors is a male donor with early-stage non-small cell lung cancer.

This clonotype was found many times. The V call is TRBV28, the J call TRBJ2-4, with unresolved D. Germline V gives CDR1 MDHEN, CDR2 SYDVKM. This CDR3 is built from 13 residues. Trimming took off 6 bases at V and 7 bases at J, with 13 bases between the two ends. This CDR3 is CASSPPQRNIQYF. DNA of the CDR3: TGTGCCAGCAGCCCCCCACAGCGTAACATTCAGTACTTC.

This clonotype was detected ten times or more. The V and J genes are TRBV7-9 and TRBJ2-3, with 8 bases that match TRBD2. V dropped 0 bases and J dropped 2; count of bases not matched to a gene: 1. The V gene's germline CDR1 is SEHNR and CDR2 FQNEAQ (reference sequence). This CDR3 is 15 amino acids long. This CDR3 reads CASSLAAGVTDTQYF. As DNA, the CDR3 is TGTGCCAGCAGCTTAGCAGCGGGGGTCACAGATACGCAGTATTTT.

The sample holds many counts of this clonotype. The gene calls are TRBV7-9 and TRBJ2-4; a possible D gene is TRBD1 (6 bases). This CDR3 contains 14 residues. V lost 1 base to trimming and J lost 8 bases, with 12 bases between them. CDR1 is SEHNR and CDR2 is FQNEAQ in the germline V gene (reference sequence). The CDR3, as DNA: TGTGCCAGCAGCTTAGGGGGGCAGGGCGACATTCAGTACTTC. Protein sequence: CASSLGGQGDIQYF.

This clonotype was found many times. The chain has TRBV2 and TRBJ2-7, with D possibly TRBD2 on 5 matching bases. Trimming removed 2 bases at V and 2 bases at J, with 16 bases between. CDR1 and CDR2 (germline): SNHLY, FYNNEI. This CDR3 comprises 16 residues. The CDR3 here is CASSERLDGKPYEQYV. The CDR3 nucleotides read TGTGCCAGCAGTGAAAGACTGGACGGGAAACCCTACGAGCAGTACGTC.

The sample holds many counts of this clonotype. J is TRBJ1-1 and V is TRBV7-2, with TRBD1 matching 8 bases. Germline lookup yields CDR1 SGHTA and CDR2 FQGNSA. CDR3 size: 16 residues. V gave up 5 bases and J gave up 5 bases; unmatched junction bases: 13. The CDR3: CASSPFEQGGGTEAFF. The CDR3 bases are TGTGCCAGCAGCCCCTTCGAACAGGGGGGCGGGACTGAAGCTTTCTTT.

Comments on this clonotype: Given a much more abundant clone one base away, this may be a read error. The chain carries TRBV11-2 and TRBJ2-7, with 7 positions matching TRBD1. Germline V gene data show CDR1 as SGHAT and CDR2 as FQNNGV. This CDR3 is 14 amino acids long. This CDR3 reads CANSLGQVSYEQYV. CDR3 nucleotides: TGTGCCAACAGCCTTGGACAGGTTTCCTACGAGCAGTACGTC.

This clonotype came up many times. J is TRBJ1-5 and V is TRBV28, with unresolved D. Looked up from germline, CDR1 is MDHEN and CDR2 is SYDVKM. The V and J ends lost 4 bases and 4 bases respectively, with 5 bases between them. The CDR3 totals 12 residues. The CDR3 DNA sequence: TGTGCCAGCAGTTCTGGGAATCAGCCCCAGCATTTT. Residues: CASSSGNQPQHF.

This clonotype was picked up many times. The chain has TRBV11-2 and TRBJ2-3, with D tentatively TRBD2 (6 bases). Germline values: CDR1 SGHAT, CDR2 FQNNGV. The CDR3 totals 16 residues. The V end was cut by 4 bases, the J end by 0 bases, with 14 bases between. CDR3 sequence (DNA): TGTGCCAGCAGCTCATCGACTAGTCCCAGCACAGATACGCAGTATTTT. Protein sequence: CASSSSTSPSTDTQYF.